These 25 T cell receptor beta chains originate from one sample sequenced in a study of cytomegalovirus exposure and HLA in healthy donors. The method was immunoSEQ multiplex PCR; TCRdb's version includes in-frame clones alone and lacks a portion of them. Of around 200,000 clones listed, 80% to 85% are singletons. What was sequenced was PBMCs. The receptors stem from a woman aged 18-29 years in good health and CMV-seropositive.

The chain employs TRBV7-8 and TRBJ1-2; 9 positions match TRBD1. The ends lost 5 bases at V and 8 bases at J; junction bases unmatched: 15. Germline CDR1 SGHVS, CDR2 FQNEAQ. The CDR3 runs to 16 residues. CDR3 protein: CASSPHPRDRVFGYTF. CDR3 DNA: TGTGCCAGCAGCCCCCACCCCCGGGACAGGGTATTCGGCTACACCTTC.

The chain joins TRBV27 to TRBJ1-4; 8 nucleotides agree with TRBD1. Losses at the gene ends were 5 bases for V and 5 bases for J; bases not matched to a gene: 4. CDR1 and CDR2 (germline): MNHEY, SMNVEV (reference sequence). This CDR3 has 14 amino acids. The CDR3 coding sequence is TGTGCCAGCAGTCTGACAGGGGTAAATGAAAAACTGTTTTTT. Translated, it gives CASSLTGVNEKLFF.

This clone was seen a handful of times. The chain links TRBV4-3 to TRBJ2-7; 9 positions agree with TRBD2. Germline loops: CDR1 LGHNA, CDR2 YSLEER. The ends lost 0 bases at V and 2 bases at J; junction bases unmatched: 8. The CDR3 length is 17 residues. In DNA form, the CDR3 reads TGCGCCAGCAGCCAAGATCTACGCGGGGGGGCACCCTACGAGCAGTACTTC. Amino acids: CASSQDLRGGAPYEQYF.

This chain joins TRBV7-3 and TRBJ2-2, with 7 nucleotides matching TRBD1. V trimming: 3 bases; J trimming: 3 bases; junction bases outside the gene matches: 4. The CDR3 contains 15 residues. In germline, CDR1 is SGHTA, CDR2 FQGTGA. The CDR3 protein is CASSLTGTDTGELFF. The CDR3 nucleotides are TGTGCCAGCAGCTTGACCGGGACAGACACCGGGGAGCTGTTTTTT. Full variable domain (rest looked up from reference TRBV7-3 and TRBJ2-2): GAGVSQTPSNKVTEKGKYVELRCDPISGHTALYWYRQSLGQGPEFLIYFQGTGAADDSGLPNDRFFAVRPEGSVSTLKIQRTERGDSAVYLCASSLTGTDTGELFFGEGSRLTVL.

Written as DNA, the CDR3 is TGCAGCGTGTTATTGGACAGCTCCTACGAGCAGTACTTC. Its protein is CSVLLDSSYEQYF. The chain combines TRBV29-1 with TRBJ2-7, with D possibly TRBD1 on 6 matching bases. V lost 6 bases and J lost 0, with 12 bases in between. The CDR3 is 13 amino acids. Germline values: CDR1 SQVTM, CDR2 ANQGSEA.

The chain employs TRBV5-6 and TRBJ2-1; possible D gene TRBD2, 5 bases. From germline, CDR1 is SGHDT and CDR2 YYEEEE. This CDR3 region has 11 residues. Trimming took 9 bases from V and 12 from J, leaving 16 bases between them. CDR3 bases: TGTGCCACGGGGATTGGGTCGCGGCAGTTCTTC. Protein product: CATGIGSRQFF.

This chain uses TRBV4-1 with TRBJ2-1, with TRBD2 matching over 9 bases. CDR3 length: 17 amino acids. Trimming cost V 0 bases and J 5 bases; bases outside gene matches: 8. Germline values: CDR1 MGHRA, CDR2 YSYEKL. CDR3 nucleotides: TGCGCCAGCAGCCAAGATCGGAGCGCGGGGGGGAACAATGAGCAGTTCTTC. This translates into CASSQDRSAGGNNEQFF.

The genes are TRBV5-4 and TRBJ1-1; TRBD1 agrees at 7 bases. Trimming took 3 bases from V and 5 from J; bases not matched to a gene: 7. Germline lookup yields CDR1 SGHNT and CDR2 YYREEE (reference sequence). CDR3 length: 14 amino acids. The CDR3 DNA follows: TGTGCCAGCAGCTCACGACAGGGACGGACTGAAGCTTTCTTT. This encodes CASSSRQGRTEAFF.

The chain couples TRBV28 to TRBJ1-5; D is unclear. V gave up 3 bases and J gave up 7 bases, with 10 bases separating them. The CDR3 extends over 13 amino acids. Germline assignment: CDR1 MDHEN and CDR2 SYDVKM. The CDR3 region has the DNA TGTGCCAGCAGTTTCGCCGGGTCCCAGCCCCAGCATTTT. Residues: CASSFAGSQPQHF. The full variable domain, its missing parts supplied by reference TRBV28 and TRBJ1-5, is DVKVTQSSRYLVKRTGEKVFLECVQDMDHENMFWYRQDPGLGLRLIYFSYDVKMKEKGDIPEGYSVSREKKERFSLILESASTNQTSMYLCASSFAGSQPQHFGDGTRLSIL.

CDR3 protein: CASSEITGTDNYGYTF. The CDR3 DNA follows: TGTGCCAGCAGTGAAATCACCGGGACTGATAACTATGGCTACACCTTC. The chain couples TRBV25-1 to TRBJ1-2; tentative D call: TRBD1 (5 bases). The CDR3 has 16 residues. Trimming stripped 2 bases from V and 1 base from J, with 14 bases between. Germline-derived CDR1 and CDR2 are MGHDK and SYGVNS.

The V call is TRBV12-5, the J call TRBJ1-4; no firm D call. CDR1 and CDR2 (germline): LGHNT, FRNRAP. The CDR3 contains 14 residues. Trimming cost V 3 bases and J 0 bases, with 5 bases left between them. The CDR3 region has the DNA TGTGCTAGTGGTTTAGACACAACTAATGAAAAACTGTTTTTT. It codes for CASGLDTTNEKLFF. Variable domain in full (rest from reference TRBV12-5 and TRBJ1-4): DARVTQTPRHKVTEMGQEVTMRCQPILGHNTVFWYRQTMMQGLELLAYFRNRAPLDDSGMPKDRFSAEMPDATLATLKIQPSEPRDSAVYFCASGLDTTNEKLFFGSGTQLSVL.

The chain uses TRBV27 and TRBJ2-3, with 8 bases aligning to TRBD1. There are 14 residues in the CDR3. J lost 3 bases, V lost 4 bases, and 3 bases had no gene match. Per germline, CDR1 MNHEY and CDR2 SMNVEV (reference sequence). In DNA form, the CDR3 reads TGTGCCAGCAGTTCAGGGGGCGGGACAGATACGCAGTATTTT. It yields the protein CASSSGGGTDTQYF.

The chain couples TRBV7-8 to TRBJ1-5, with a weak D call TRBD1 (5 bases). Between the trimmed V and J ends, which lost 1 base and 0 bases, there was a span of 16 bases. CDR1 and CDR2 from the germline V gene are SGHVS and FQNEAQ. This CDR3 comprises 18 residues. In DNA form, the CDR3 reads TGTGCCAGCAGCTTAGTAAGTCCGGGGGAACTTAGCAATCAGCCCCAGCATTTT. Translating it yields CASSLVSPGELSNQPQHF.

The rearrangement uses TRBV5-6 and TRBJ2-7; 8 nucleotides agree with TRBD2. V lost 4 bases and J lost 6; bases outside the gene matches: 9. Germline V gene sequence: CDR1 SGHDT, CDR2 YYEEEE. This CDR3 has 14 amino acids. The CDR3 DNA sequence: TGTGCCAGCAGCCCTTCCAGGGGACTAGGCGAGCAGTACTTC. This encodes CASSPSRGLGEQYF.

The chain recombines TRBV6-1 with TRBJ1-2; unclear D gene. Trimming removed 2 bases from V and 4 bases from J, with 11 bases in between. Germline values: CDR1 MNHNS, CDR2 SASEGT. The CDR3 totals 14 residues. CDR3 sequence reads: CASSELGGSYGYTF. CDR3 DNA sequence: TGTGCCAGCAGTGAATTGGGTGGGAGCTATGGCTACACCTTC.

The rearrangement joins TRBV27 to TRBJ1-1, with 7 positions matching TRBD1. This CDR3 is built from 15 residues. Germline V lookup: CDR1 MNHEY, CDR2 SMNVEV (reference sequence). The V segment lost 5 bases and the J segment 3 bases; nucleotides outside the gene matches: 9. The CDR3 sequence: CASSQDLRGHTEAFF. The DNA for the CDR3 is TGTGCCAGCAGTCAGGACCTGAGGGGGCACACTGAAGCTTTCTTT.

The V gene is TRBV9, the J gene TRBJ1-2; the D is unclear. The V gene's germline CDR1 is SGDLS and CDR2 YYNGEE. The CDR3 has 12 residues. Trimming took 3 bases from V and 6 from J, leaving 9 bases between them. The CDR3 DNA follows: TGTGCCAGCAGCGGAGGGTCCCATGGCTACACCTTC. It specifies CASSGGSHGYTF.

V usage is TRBV19 and J usage is TRBJ1-2; unclear D gene. The CDR3 has 12 amino acids. The V gene's germline CDR1 is LNHDA and CDR2 SQIVND (reference sequence). The ends were cut back, 3 bases at V and 8 bases at J, with 10 bases in the middle. CDR3 amino acids: CASSIGEGGYTF. CDR3 nucleotide sequence: TGTGCCAGTAGTATCGGGGAAGGAGGCTACACCTTC. The entire variable domain, with the rest obtained from reference TRBV19 and TRBJ1-2, is as follows: DGGITQSPKYLFRKEGQNVTLSCEQNLNHDAMYWYRQDPGQGLRLIYYSQIVNDFQKGDIAEGYSVSREKKESFPLTVTSAQKNPTAFYLCASSIGEGGYTFGSGTRLTVV.

The V gene is TRBV15, the J gene TRBJ2-5, with a weak D call TRBD1 (5 bases). This CDR3 contains 13 residues. Trimming shortened V by 1 base and J by 4 bases, and 7 bases separated the two germline ends. Germline V gene lookup returns CDR1 LNHNV and CDR2 YYDKDF (reference sequence). In DNA, the CDR3 is TGTGCCACCAGCAGAGGTCAGGGAGAGACCCAGTACTTC. Protein: CATSRGQGETQYF.

The gene calls are TRBV5-1 and TRBJ2-5; D is undetermined. The CDR3 spans 12 residues. The V end was cut by 4 bases, the J end by 5 bases, with 9 bases between. The germline V gene has CDR1 SGHRS and CDR2 YFSETQ. CDR3 DNA sequence: TGCGCCAGCAGCCCCCTCGGGGAGACCCAGTACTTC. Protein sequence: CASSPLGETQYF.

The J gene is TRBJ1-2, the V gene TRBV9; D uncertain. Between the trimmed V and J ends, which lost 3 bases and 4 bases, there was a span of 10 bases. Looked up from germline, CDR1 is SGDLS and CDR2 is YYNGEE. This CDR3 is built from 13 residues. CDR3 amino acids: CASSESAGYGYTF. The CDR3 DNA sequence: TGTGCCAGCAGCGAGAGCGCCGGCTATGGCTACACCTTC.

This clone has just a few counts. The chain combines TRBV11-2 with TRBJ2-1, with 8 positions matching TRBD2. This CDR3 contains 15 residues. The V segment lost 5 bases and the J segment 7 bases; nucleotides outside the gene matches: 10. Per the germline V gene, CDR1 is SGHAT and CDR2 is FQNNGV. The chain's CDR3 is CASSTAGGASNEQFF. The CDR3 nucleotides are TGTGCCAGCAGCACCGCGGGGGGCGCTTCGAATGAGCAGTTCTTC.

The chain links TRBV5-6 to TRBJ2-1; D is perhaps TRBD2 (5 bases). CDR3 length: 14 residues. CDR1 and CDR2 (germline): SGHDT, YYEEEE. Between the trimmed V and J ends, which lost 6 bases and 10 bases, there was a span of 20 bases. The CDR3: CASNIGNYRGEQFF. In nucleotides, the CDR3 is TGTGCCAGCAACATCGGAAACTATCGGGGAGAGCAGTTCTTC.

The chain links TRBV5-5 to TRBJ2-5, with 8 bases identical to TRBD1. V shed 6 bases and J 2 bases; nucleotides not matched to a gene: 6. This CDR3 comprises 14 residues. Germline lookup yields CDR1 SGHKS and CDR2 YYEKEE (reference sequence). The CDR3 DNA follows: TGTGCCAGCACTCAAGGACAGGGTCAAGAGACCCAGTACTTC. This encodes CASTQGQGQETQYF.

The chain joins TRBV6-1 to TRBJ2-3; 8 bases agree with TRBD2. The V gene's germline CDR1 is MNHNS and CDR2 SASEGT. The length of the CDR3 is 15 residues. V shed 3 bases, J shed 0 bases, and the junction held 2 bases outside the gene matches. This CDR3 is CASSDWTSSTDTQYF. CDR3 coding DNA: TGTGCCAGCAGTGATTGGACTAGCAGCACAGATACGCAGTATTTT.